This T cell receptor beta chain was sequenced during a study of patients and donors after allogeneic stem cell transplantation (dated by TCRdb to the early 2020s). Trimming at the junction amounts to 2 bases on V and 2 bases on J, and the germline ends lie 14 bases apart. The germline V gene provides CDR1 SGHRS and CDR2 YFSETQ. Reading from cysteine to phenylalanine, the CDR3 counts 15 amino acids. The DNA shown is the 45-base CDR3, in frame from base 1. This clonotype occurred a few times. Its antigen is currently not known. Nothing much larger sits one base from this clone, and base qualities are not available. The library was produced with RT-PCR. Sequencing relied on a NextSeq 550. Clones were called with MiXCR by TCRdb after fastp trimmed the public reads at Q25, and only in-frame beta chains were retained. Rows are combined by CDR3 protein, so each entry shows the most common genes and DNA. For this sample the table gives hundreds of thousands of distinct CDR3 sequences, of which about a sixth were detected only once. Of the sample, less than 8.5% falls within the top ten clones.

In this chain, TRBV5-1 is recombined with TRBJ2-7; the D gene could be TRBD1 or TRBD2, each one agreeing over 5 bases. The sequenced sample was blood, either unsorted or a sorted T cell fraction (not recorded which). This clonotype originated in a human donor who was either an allogeneic HSCT recipient or a stem cell or donor lymphocyte infusion donor (not recorded which). It is not recorded whose cells these are; they may come from a transplant donor. The nucleotides read TGCGCCAGCAGCTTTACAGGACGGAGGACCTACGAGCAGTACTTC. Its coded protein is CASSFTGRRTYEQYF.